One and the same sample provided the 13 T cell receptor beta chains below, sequenced in a study of tumor and adjacent non-tumor tissue in lung cancer. No cell sorting was done before RNA was extracted from the tissue. This non-tumor lung sample came from over 3 cm beyond the tumor edge. Three rounds of nested PCR, following a modified ARM-PCR protocol, produced the TCRbeta library. TCRdb re-called the multiplex PCR reads through MiXCR, storing one row per CDR3 protein. The data contain 100,000 or so distinct CDR3 sequences, 65% of them singletons. Sequencing input: distant non-tumor lung tissue. Every receptor here comes from a man aged 25 to 40 with non-small cell lung cancer.

Concerning this clonotype: At one boundary the junction diverges from the germline segment, which might be a read error. The CDR3 sequence is CASNEGRGAGAKNIQYF. CDR3 sequence (DNA): TGTGCCAGCAATGAAGGGAGAGGGGCGGGAGCCAAAAACATTCAGTATTTC. This chain links TRBV6-1 with TRBJ2-4, with 7 bases that match TRBD2. From germline, CDR1 is MNHNS and CDR2 SASEGT. The CDR3 contains 17 residues.

Details on this clonotype: The CDR3 carries no conserved terminal phenylalanine or tryptophan, so it likely arises from a read error. The chain employs TRBV6-5 and TRBJ1-6; no clear D gene. The CDR3 has 13 amino acids. The germline V gene has CDR1 MNHEY and CDR2 SVGAGI. V shed 5 bases and J shed 7 bases, with 9 bases lying between them. The CDR3: CASSVSPNSPLHL. As DNA, the CDR3 is TGTGCCAGCAGTGTTTCACCCAATTCACCCCTCCACCTT.

Details on this clonotype: No conserved phenylalanine or tryptophan ends this CDR3, so it is likely a read error. V is TRBV6-4 and J is TRBJ2-1; 8 bases agree with TRBD2. V shed 5 bases, J shed 4 bases, and the junction held 1 base outside the gene matches. Looked up from germline, CDR1 is MRHNA and CDR2 is SNTAGT. The CDR3 has 13 residues. CDR3 residues: CASSTSGYNEQFV. CDR3 sequence (DNA): TGTGCCAGCAGTACTAGCGGATACAATGAGCAGTTCGTC.

Concerning this clonotype itself: Being one base from a much bigger clone, this may be a read error. The V and J genes are TRBV12-3 or TRBV12-4 and TRBJ1-2; TRBD1 matches 9 bases. CDR3 length equals 14 residues. After removal of 1 base from V and 8 bases from J, the junction contained 5 bases not matched to a gene. The DNA for the CDR3 is TGTGCCAGCAGTTTAGGGGACAGGGAGCACGGCTACACCTTC. This sequence encodes CASSLGDREHGYTF.

This chain connects TRBV20-1 to TRBJ2-1; D may be TRBD1 or TRBD2 (5 bases each). This CDR3 region has 12 residues. V was shortened by 6 bases and J by 12 bases, with 18 bases between the two germline ends. Germline V lookup: CDR1 DFQATT, CDR2 SNEGSKA (reference sequence). Here the CDR3 DNA reads TGCAGTGCCGCGCACCTGGGGCGGGCGCAGTTCTTC. Its translation is CSAAHLGRAQFF.

Worth noting for this clonotype: As the CDR3 is not closed by the conserved phenylalanine or tryptophan, this likely results from a read error. The V and J genes are TRBV12-3 or TRBV12-4 and TRBJ2-7; D call uncertain. V was cut by 5 bases and J by 5 bases, with 10 bases left in between. CDR3 length equals 12 residues. CDR3 in amino acids: CASSHPSDEQYS. In DNA, the CDR3 is TGTGCCAGCAGTCACCCCAGCGACGAGCAGTACTCT.

In this sample, this clonotype turned up many times. The chain uses TRBV11-2 and TRBJ2-7, with 7 bases fitting TRBD2. The CDR3 sequence is 15 residues long. Germline CDR1 SGHAT, CDR2 FQNNGV. The V segment lost 1 base and the J segment 2 bases; nucleotides outside the gene matches: 5. The CDR3 DNA follows: TGTGCCAGCAGCTTAGGACGGGAGGCTGCCTACGAGCAGTACTTC. It yields the protein CASSLGREAAYEQYF.

About this clonotype itself: A single base separates this from a much larger clone, so it may be a read error. The chain uses TRBV10-2 and TRBJ2-2; tentative D call: TRBD2 (6 bases). The CDR3 totals 13 residues. Germline V gene sequence: CDR1 WSHSY, CDR2 SAAADI. The CDR3 bases are TGCGCCAGCAAGGAGGGGAACACCGGGAAGCTGTTTTTT. Encoded protein: CASKEGNTGKLFF.

This clonotype has at least ten counts. The chain links TRBV6-1 to TRBJ2-7; 8 bases align to TRBD2. The CDR3 sequence is 15 residues long. V lost 3 bases and J lost 5; bases outside the gene matches: 9. Germline V gene sequence: CDR1 MNHNS, CDR2 SASEGT. The DNA of the CDR3 is TGTGCCAGCAGTGATGGCGGGAGGTCGGTGGACGAGCAGTACTTC. This sequence encodes CASSDGGRSVDEQYF.

This clonotype turned up a few times. One end of the junction fails to match germline, which may point to a read error. CDR3 sequence: CASSSGLNTGELFF. CDR3 sequence (DNA): TGCGCCAGCAGCTCCGGACTTAACACCGGGGAGCTGTTTTTT. The chain links TRBV7-9 to TRBJ2-2; a weak D match, TRBD2 (5 bases). The CDR3 has 14 amino acids. Germline V gene data show CDR1 as SEHNR and CDR2 as FQNEAQ (reference sequence).

This clonotype was seen many times. V and J are TRBV20-1 and TRBJ1-2; TRBD1 might be the D (5 bases). Trimming took 3 bases from V and 4 from J, leaving 15 bases between them. The CDR3 has 14 amino acids. The germline CDR1 and CDR2 sequences are DFQATT and SNEGSKA (reference sequence). The CDR3 coding sequence is TGCAGTGCTAGTGGTGCCCAGGGACTCTATGGCTACACCTTC. Encoded protein: CSASGAQGLYGYTF.

Note on this clonotype: This could be a read error, since a much larger clone is one nucleotide away. This CDR3 reads CASSHDRNQPQHF. In nucleotides, the CDR3 is TGTGCCAGCAGCCATGACAGGAATCAGCCCCAGCATTTT. This chain joins TRBV12-3 or TRBV12-4 and TRBJ1-5, with a tentative D call TRBD1 (6 bases). Trimming stripped 6 bases from V and 4 bases from J, with 10 bases between. The CDR3 consists of 13 residues.

The rearrangement links TRBV11-3 to TRBJ2-3, with D unresolved. CDR3 length: 18 amino acids. Trimming took 4 bases from V and 2 from J, leaving 22 bases between them. Germline V lookup: CDR1 SGHNT, CDR2 YENEEA. The CDR3 region has the DNA TGTGCCAGCAGCTCCCCCCGGGTGGGATGGGATCCCACAGATACGCAGTATTTT. It specifies CASSSPRVGWDPTDTQYF.